The 13 T cell receptor beta chains reported below all come from one sample, sequenced in a study of blood T cell repertoires in COVID-19 (dated by TCRdb to 2018 to 2021). Libraries were prepared through the immunoSEQ multiplex PCR assay. TCRdb re-hosts the immuneACCESS table, in-frame sequences only. Its copies lack some clones; in the studies checked, an unresolved V gene accounts for under half of them, and the cause for the rest is not known. This sample holds approximately 240,000 clones; around 87% were observed only once. Together, the top ten hold roughly 3% of the sample. The specimen sequenced was peripheral blood. The receptors shown here come from a woman under 40 who had recovered from COVID-19.

The rearrangement uses TRBV18 and TRBJ2-7, with a possible D match to TRBD1 (6 bases). The CDR3 contains 14 residues. Germline CDR1 reads KGHSH; CDR2 reads LQKENI. With 3 bases removed from V and 4 bases from J, the gap between germline ends came to 13 bases. CDR3 bases: TGTGCCAGCTCACCTTCCAGGGGATGGTACGAGCAGTACTTC. This translates into CASSPSRGWYEQYF.

This chain links TRBV2 with TRBJ2-5, with 9 nucleotides matching TRBD1. After removal of 11 bases from V and 5 bases from J, the junction contained 12 bases not matched to a gene. This CDR3 spans 14 amino acids. The germline gives CDR1 SNHLY, CDR2 FYNNEI. CDR3 loop: CAGLGTGNRETQYF. The CDR3, as DNA: TGTGCCGGCCTTGGGACAGGGAATAGGGAGACCCAGTACTTC.

The chain links TRBV27 to TRBJ1-5; the D gene is possibly TRBD1 (6 bases). The CDR3 covers 14 residues. Germline values: CDR1 MNHEY, CDR2 SMNVEV (reference sequence). Between the trimmed V and J ends, which lost 5 bases and 0 bases, there was a span of 8 bases. CDR3 nucleotides: TGTGCCAGCAGTACAGGGTTTAGCAATCAGCCCCAGCATTTT. This gives the protein CASSTGFSNQPQHF.

This chain uses TRBV13 with TRBJ1-5; the D gene is possibly TRBD1 (5 bases). V was cut by 4 bases and J by 5 bases, with 12 bases left in between. Per the germline V gene, CDR1 is PRHDT and CDR2 is FYEKMQ (reference sequence). CDR3 size: 14 residues. The CDR3 protein is CASSSSGLDQPQHF. The CDR3 region has the DNA TGTGCCAGCAGCTCCTCAGGGTTAGATCAGCCCCAGCATTTT. Full variable domain (missing parts from reference TRBV13 and TRBJ1-5): AAGVIQSPRHLIKEKRETATLKCYPIPRHDTVYWYQQGPGQDPQFLISFYEKMQSDKGSIPDRFSAQQFSDYHSELNMSSLELGDSALYFCASSSSGLDQPQHFGDGTRLSIL.

CDR3 amino acids: CASSHATGGNSPLHF. CDR3 DNA: TGTGCCAGCAGTCATGCCACAGGCGGTAATTCACCCCTCCACTTT. The chain is built from TRBV7-2 and TRBJ1-6; tentative D call: TRBD1 (5 bases). Trimming stripped 6 bases from V and 6 bases from J, with 15 bases between. Germline values: CDR1 SGHTA, CDR2 FQGNSA. CDR3 length equals 15 residues.

In this sample, this clone turned up a few times. The chain has TRBV5-4 and TRBJ1-6, with 7 bases matching TRBD1. The trim removed 6 bases at V and 7 bases at J, leaving 7 bases unmatched. Germline loops: CDR1 SGHNT, CDR2 YYREEE (reference sequence). CDR3 size: 14 residues. CDR3 region: CASTRGQPNSPLHF. CDR3 in DNA: TGTGCCAGCACCAGGGGACAGCCCAATTCACCCCTCCACTTT.

V is TRBV28 and J is TRBJ1-3; 7 bases map to TRBD1. CDR3 length: 14 residues. The germline CDR1 and CDR2 sequences are MDHEN and SYDVKM. V shed 5 bases and J 4 bases; nucleotides not matched to a gene: 5. For the CDR3, the DNA is TGTGCCAGCAGTCTCACAGGGGTAGGAAACACCATATATTTT. Translating gives CASSLTGVGNTIYF. The entire variable domain, with the rest obtained from reference TRBV28 and TRBJ1-3, is as follows: DVKVTQSSRYLVKRTGEKVFLECVQDMDHENMFWYRQDPGLGLRLIYFSYDVKMKEKGDIPEGYSVSREKKERFSLILESASTNQTSMYLCASSLTGVGNTIYFGEGSWLTVV.

This sequence joins TRBV23-1 and TRBJ1-1, with D perhaps matching TRBD1 (5 bases). TRBV23-1 is filed as an ORF, its function uncertain. V lost 2 bases and J lost 2, with 9 bases in between. This CDR3 contains 14 residues. The CDR3 loop is CASSQGAGNTEAFF. The CDR3 DNA sequence: TGCGCCAGCAGTCAAGGGGCAGGCAACACTGAAGCTTTCTTT.

This clone showed up just a few times. The chain employs TRBV5-1 and TRBJ2-5, with TRBD2 identical over 7 bases. CDR3 length equals 14 residues. The germline V gene encodes CDR1 SGHRS and CDR2 YFSETQ. V trimming: 1 base; J trimming: 7 bases; junction bases outside the gene matches: 7. Here the CDR3 DNA reads TGCGCCAGCAGCTTGATTGAGGGGAGGGCGACCCAGTACTTC. Its protein is CASSLIEGRATQYF.

This chain links TRBV6-5 with TRBJ1-5; D remains unclear. Trimming removed 7 bases at V and 7 bases at J, with 14 bases between. The CDR3 is 13 residues long. Looked up from germline, CDR1 is MNHEY and CDR2 is SVGAGI. The CDR3 protein is CASTQETVQPQHF. Here the CDR3 DNA reads TGTGCCAGCACCCAGGAAACGGTCCAGCCCCAGCATTTT.

The genes are TRBV7-2 and TRBJ2-7; possibly TRBD1 for D (7 bases). V lost 4 bases, J lost 7 bases, and 20 bases lay in between. The germline CDR1 and CDR2 sequences are SGHTA and FQGNSA. This CDR3 has 15 residues. CDR3 loop: CASSSQGGPTREQYF. CDR3 coding DNA: TGTGCCAGCAGCTCGCAGGGGGGCCCCACGAGGGAGCAGTACTTC. Combining the CDR3 with reference TRBV7-2 and TRBJ2-7 gives the whole variable domain GAGVSQSPSNKVTEKGKDVELRCDPISGHTALYWYRQSLGQGLEFLIYFQGNSAPDKSGLPSDRFSAERTGGSVSTLTIQRTQQEDSAVYLCASSSQGGPTREQYFGPGTRLTVT.

The chain links TRBV21-1 to TRBJ2-1; TRBD2 is the table's D call, not checked against the DNA. TRBV21-1 is a pseudogene segment. The CDR3 is 17 residues long. CDR3 sequence reads: CASSYLQAGGPKNEQFF. CDR3 DNA sequence: TGTGCCAGCAGCTACTTACAAGCGGGGGGGCCGAAGAATGAGCAGTTCTTC.

V is TRBV11-2 and J is TRBJ2-3; 7 bases are shared with TRBD2. This CDR3 is 17 amino acids long. Germline V gene sequence: CDR1 SGHAT, CDR2 FQNNGV. V was clipped by 5 bases and J by 1 base; unmatched bases: 12. The CDR3 DNA reads as TGTGCCAGCAGCCCTCAGACTAGCTGGCTGGGCACAGATACGCAGTATTTT. Protein: CASSPQTSWLGTDTQYF.